This TCR beta chain was captured in a study of CD8 T cells in Susac syndrome. Sequencing of TCR beta drew on CD8+ and CD4+ T cells from blood. Reverse transcription used about 0.45 to 1 ug RNA and random hexamers. TCRdb recomputed calls from the immunoSEQ multiplex PCR reads with MiXCR, one row per CDR3 protein. The repertoire holds under 350,000 distinct CDR3 sequences, with about 92% as singletons. The CDR3 is 15 amino acids. Germline CDR1 and CDR2: SGHAT and FQNNGV. J was trimmed by 10 bases and V by 4 bases; bases with no gene match: 12. This TCR was recovered from a human donor with multiple sclerosis. V usage is TRBV11-2 and J usage is TRBJ1-1, with TRBD1 identical over 10 bases. Sequenced input: CD4+ T cells from PBMCs. DNA of the CDR3: TGTGCCAGCAGCTCCTTCCGGGACAGGGGAGTACGAGCTTTCTTT. It is translated as CASSSFRDRGVRAFF.